One T cell receptor (beta chain) is described in this entry. What it binds is unknown. From germline, CDR1 is LGHDT and CDR2 YNNKEL (reference sequence). The length of the CDR3 is 14 residues. A total RNA quantity of around 3,700 ng went into each TCR library. TCRdb re-called the 5' RACE reads, yielding one record per CDR3 amino acid sequence without DNA. The sample table includes about 440,000 distinct CDR3 sequences. The data stem from a study of monozygotic twins with inflammatory bowel disease. Study-level points and caveats: Backing was not found for a single strong signal or clonotype associated with IBD. Fewer clonotypes were shared with others by IBD patients than by healthy twins, especially with disease activity. Healthy co-twins showed greater TCRbeta diversity (inverse Simpson) than IBD patients.

V gene TRBV3-1 combines with J gene TRBJ1-2. The clonotype comes from a human donor with ulcerative colitis or Crohn's disease, or a healthy co-twin of an affected twin (not recorded which). Sequenced material: blood. CDR3 amino acids: CASSPPVSFLGYTF.